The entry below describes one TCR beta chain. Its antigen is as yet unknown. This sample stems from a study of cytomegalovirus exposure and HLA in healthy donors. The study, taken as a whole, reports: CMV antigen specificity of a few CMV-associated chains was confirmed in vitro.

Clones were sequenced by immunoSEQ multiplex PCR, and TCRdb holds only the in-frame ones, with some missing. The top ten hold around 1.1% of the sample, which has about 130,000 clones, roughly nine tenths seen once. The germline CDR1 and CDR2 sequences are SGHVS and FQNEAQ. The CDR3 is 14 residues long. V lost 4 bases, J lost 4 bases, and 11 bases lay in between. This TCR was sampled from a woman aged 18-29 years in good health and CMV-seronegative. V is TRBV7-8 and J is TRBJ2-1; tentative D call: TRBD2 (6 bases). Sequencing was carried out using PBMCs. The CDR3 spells CASSSPGLYNEQFF. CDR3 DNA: TGTGCCAGCAGCTCTCCTGGACTATACAATGAGCAGTTCTTC.